This T cell receptor beta chain originates from a study of cytomegalovirus exposure and HLA in healthy donors. The overall study: The study placed around 80% of its approximately 360 genotyped donors in the Caucasian-associated ancestry cluster. Study-level points and caveats: The study listed approximately 160 cytomegalovirus-associated TCR beta chains. In a later analysis, CMV-associated beta chains were mostly HLA-associated, it appeared. Later, an analysis showed that TCR beta chains associated with HLA were more clonally expanded than others that were equally common.

As concerns this clone: No antigen is known for it.

PCR employed 60 Vbeta and 13 Jbeta primers. Clones were read by immunoSEQ multiplex PCR, and TCRdb kept only the in-frame ones, dropping some. The top ten hold roughly 2.1% of the sample, which has 150,000 to 200,000 clones, about 80% seen once. In germline, CDR1 is SGDLS, CDR2 YYNGEE. The ends lost 3 bases at V and 2 bases at J; junction bases unmatched: 6. This CDR3 has 16 amino acids. The source of this sequence is a woman in her late teens or twenties in good health and CMV-seropositive. This rearrangement joins TRBV9 to TRBJ2-3; 10 bases are a match to TRBD2. The specimen was PBMCs. The CDR3 is CASSATSGPPTDTQYF. CDR3 bases: TGTGCCAGCAGCGCGACTAGCGGGCCGCCCACAGATACGCAGTATTTT.